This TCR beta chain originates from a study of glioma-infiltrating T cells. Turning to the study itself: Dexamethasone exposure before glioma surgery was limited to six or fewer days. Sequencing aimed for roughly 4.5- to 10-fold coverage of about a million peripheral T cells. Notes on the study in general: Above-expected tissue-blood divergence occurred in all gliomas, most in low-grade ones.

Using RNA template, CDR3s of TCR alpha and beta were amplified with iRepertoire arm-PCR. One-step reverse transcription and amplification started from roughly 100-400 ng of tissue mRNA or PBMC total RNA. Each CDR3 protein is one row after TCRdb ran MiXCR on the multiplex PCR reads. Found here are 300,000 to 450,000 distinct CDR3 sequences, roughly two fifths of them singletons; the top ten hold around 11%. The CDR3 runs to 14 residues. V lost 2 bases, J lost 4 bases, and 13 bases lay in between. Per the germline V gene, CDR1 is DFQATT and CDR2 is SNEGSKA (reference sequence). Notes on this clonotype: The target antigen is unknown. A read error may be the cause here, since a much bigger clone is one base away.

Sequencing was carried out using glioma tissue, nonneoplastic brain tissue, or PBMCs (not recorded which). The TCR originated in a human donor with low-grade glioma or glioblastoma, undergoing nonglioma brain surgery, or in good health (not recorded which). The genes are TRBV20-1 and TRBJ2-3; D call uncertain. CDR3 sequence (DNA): TGCAGTGCTAGAACTACCTTCACCGCAGATACGCAGTATTTT. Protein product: CSARTTFTADTQYF.